The clone carrying this T cell receptor beta chain was picked up a small number of times. The sample comes from a study of blood T cell repertoires in COVID-19. Study summary: Whether acute or convalescent, the COVID-19 samples came from the United States, Italy and Spain. Sample material is recorded as cDNA or gDNA derived from T cells, B-cell-depleted T cells, or PBMCs.

Source study methods: Amplification with reference gene primers provided the estimates of nucleated cell counts. TCRdb's table, derived via immunoSEQ multiplex PCR, lists solely in-frame clones and lacks some. The V and J calls and clone size were taken over from that table, and D and trimming were inferred from the DNA. The repertoire holds some 180,000 clones, with roughly 77% as singletons. Trimming stripped 7 bases from V and 6 bases from J, with 22 bases between. The length of the CDR3 is 16 residues. CDR1 LNHDA and CDR2 SQIVND come from the germline V gene (reference sequence). This TCR was recovered from a woman between 35 and 50 years old with COVID-19, enrolled during active disease. Sequencing was performed on peripheral blood. The rearrangement joins TRBV19 to TRBJ2-1, with D possibly being TRBD1 (8 bases). This chain's CDR3 is CASKRQGTGGVNEQFF. The CDR3 DNA reads TGTGCCAGTAAAAGGCAGGGAACAGGGGGGGTCAATGAGCAGTTCTTC.